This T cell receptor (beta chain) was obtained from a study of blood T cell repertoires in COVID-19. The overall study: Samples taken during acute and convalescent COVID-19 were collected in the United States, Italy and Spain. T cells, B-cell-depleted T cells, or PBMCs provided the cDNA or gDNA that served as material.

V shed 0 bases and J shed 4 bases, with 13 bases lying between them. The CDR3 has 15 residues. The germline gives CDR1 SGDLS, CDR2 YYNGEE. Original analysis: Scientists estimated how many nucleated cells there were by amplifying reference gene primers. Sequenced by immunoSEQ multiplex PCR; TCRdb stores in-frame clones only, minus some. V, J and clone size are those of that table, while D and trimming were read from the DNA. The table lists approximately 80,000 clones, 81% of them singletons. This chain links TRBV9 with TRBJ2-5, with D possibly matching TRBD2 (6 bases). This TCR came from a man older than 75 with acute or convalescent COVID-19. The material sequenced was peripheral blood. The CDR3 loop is CASSVDQGGGETQYF. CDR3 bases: TGTGCCAGCAGCGTAGATCAGGGAGGCGGAGAGACCCAGTACTTC. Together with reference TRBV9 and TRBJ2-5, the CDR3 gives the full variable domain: DSGVTQTPKHLITATGQRVTLRCSPRSGDLSVYWYQQSLDQGLQFLIQYYNGEERAKGNILERFSAQQFPDLHSELNLSSLELGDSALYFCASSVDQGGGETQYFGPGTRLLVL.